These T cell receptor beta chains were read from a single sample in a study of blood T cell repertoires in COVID-19. Some clones are missing from TCRdb's copy, which holds only in-frame ones; the method was immunoSEQ multiplex PCR. Of 200,000 to 250,000 clones detected, approximately 78% appear once; the ten largest clones hold about 12%. Input material: peripheral blood. The receptors were gathered from a woman in her thirties or forties with acute or convalescent COVID-19. The CDR3 runs from the conserved cysteine through the conserved F or W.

j_call v_call cdr3_aa
TRBJ2-5 TRBV4-2 CASSHYKETSQETQYF
TRBJ2-7 TRBV29-1 CSVGGGTKYEQYF
TRBJ1-2 TRBV2 CAARGGADYGYTF
TRBJ1-1 TRBV19 CASSIALGSLAEAFF
TRBJ2-1 TRBV7-3 CASSQDWGNEQFF
TRBJ2-1 TRBV7-2 CASSFGDEQFF
TRBJ1-4 TRBV5-8 CASSPGQLAANEKLFF
TRBJ2-1 TRBV5-6 CASSSRPRSVFF
TRBJ2-5 TRBV7-2 CASSLAFLAGDRETQYF
TRBJ1-3 TRBV24-1 CATRRQHSGNTIYF
TRBJ2-1 TRBV24-1 CATSRDRELNEQFF
TRBJ2-7 TRBV10-2 CASRPGQAYEQYF
TRBJ1-1 TRBV12-3/TRBV12-4 CASSPQGYTEAFF
TRBJ2-3 TRBV7-6 CASSPGTFSTDTQYF
TRBJ2-7 TRBV2 CASSLSGGPNSYEQYF
TRBJ1-1 TRBV2 CASSWQVNTEAFF
TRBJ1-6 TRBV6-7 CASSYCARTGTGNSPLHF
TRBJ1-1 TRBV27 CASSSSKGVKDTEAFF
TRBJ2-3 TRBV20-1 CSASSTGTGSPDTQYF
TRBJ2-1 TRBV10-3 CAISESDYLDEQFF
TRBJ2-4 TRBV27 CASSLSPRPGTKNIQYF
TRBJ1-5 TRBV7-8 CASSFTGAGSNQPQHF
TRBJ2-1 TRBV29-1 CSVAPASSYNEQFF
TRBJ1-2 TRBV11-2 CASSLGGDLYGYTF
TRBJ2-6 TRBV7-3 CASSHGLAGAGANVLTF
TRBJ2-1 TRBV9 CASGTSGGNSYNEQFF
TRBJ2-7 TRBV29-1 CSVAPGLSSYEQYF
TRBJ2-1 TRBV30 CAWSLAGGPNEQFF
TRBJ2-2 TRBV3-1/TRBV3-2 CASSQRGLAGNTGELFF
TRBJ2-7 TRBV19 CASSFNGQVSSYEQYF
TRBJ1-5 TRBV12-5 CASGFGGQSNQPQHF
TRBJ2-2 TRBV4-3 CASSQEDGAGELFF
TRBJ2-1 TRBV11-3 CASSLGGVQDEQFF
TRBJ2-2 TRBV7-3 CASSLNRGGTGELFF
TRBJ2-3 TRBV3-1/TRBV3-2 CASSQDVGGGYTDTQYF
TRBJ1-5 TRBV4-1 CASSQEWAGNQPQHF
TRBJ2-3 TRBV27 CASSLAGGPTDTQYF
TRBJ1-1 TRBV29-1 CSVVRGNTEAFF
TRBJ1-2 TRBV6-2/TRBV6-3 CASSLGQVGGYTF
TRBJ1-2 TRBV19 CASSIDARDRIPYGYTF
TRBJ2-7 TRBV27 CASSILSTVLPYEQYF
TRBJ2-7 TRBV12-3/TRBV12-4 CASSLEGYEQYF
TRBJ2-1 TRBV30 CAWSPRRAGVNEQFF
TRBJ1-2 TRBV6-1 CASSDRGLGYGYTF
TRBJ1-5 TRBV6-2/TRBV6-3 CASSPPLQGPYYSGNQPQHF
TRBJ1-2 TRBV29-1 CSVEDLGRYYGYTF
TRBJ1-4 TRBV4-1 CASSQETGGFDNEKLFF
TRBJ2-3 TRBV7-2 CASSRSGRGTDTQYF
TRBJ1-5 TRBV5-5 CASSLGEPNQPQHF
TRBJ1-3 TRBV3-1/TRBV3-2 CASSQDISSGNTIYF
TRBJ1-6 TRBV12-5 CASGSEDNSPLHF
TRBJ1-6 TRBV3-1/TRBV3-2 CASNSSQGNSPLHF
TRBJ2-3 TRBV5-1 CASSLGLAGTDTQYF
TRBJ1-2 TRBV2 CASSATTGQGADGYTF
TRBJ2-1 TRBV5-6 CASSSQLAGVTNEQFF